This T cell receptor (beta chain) came from a study of OX40 agonist ivuxolimab in advanced cancers. Overall study: Partial responses occurred in Three dose-escalation patients, one with hepatocellular carcinoma and two with cutaneous melanoma. Findings and caveats of the study: The CD4+ and CD8+ T cells in the blood had expanded clonally by week 6 at 0.1 to 3.0 mg/kg.

The CDR3 has 17 residues. Deletions cut 5 bases from V and 0 bases from J, with 14 bases between. Germline values: CDR1 MNHEY, CDR2 SMNVEV (reference sequence). Drawing of blood for sampling happened at baseline, at cycle 4 day 1, and at cycle 7 day 1. Comment on this clone: Its antigen is unknown.

The protocol was immunoSEQ multiplex PCR, while the TCRdb copy is restricted to in-frame clones and leaves out a portion. Here the sample spans roughly 80,000 clones, around 92% being singletons. The chain links TRBV27 to TRBJ2-6, with a possible D match to TRBD1 (6 bases). The specimen comprised CD4+ or CD8+ T cells sorted from blood, sampled in a trial of the OX40 agonist ivuxolimab. The receptor comes from an adult with an advanced solid tumor such as melanoma, head and neck, liver or kidney cancer. As DNA, the CDR3 is TGTGCCAGCAGTATGGGGACACCGATCTCTGGGGCCAACGTCCTGACTTTC. Translation gives CASSMGTPISGANVLTF. Looking up the rest from reference TRBV27 and TRBJ2-6 gives the full variable domain: EAQVTQNPRYLITVTGKKLTVTCSQNMNHEYMSWYRQDPGLGLRQIYYSMNVEVTDKGDVPEGYKVSRKEKRNFPLILESPSPNQTSLYFCASSMGTPISGANVLTFGAGSRLTVL.